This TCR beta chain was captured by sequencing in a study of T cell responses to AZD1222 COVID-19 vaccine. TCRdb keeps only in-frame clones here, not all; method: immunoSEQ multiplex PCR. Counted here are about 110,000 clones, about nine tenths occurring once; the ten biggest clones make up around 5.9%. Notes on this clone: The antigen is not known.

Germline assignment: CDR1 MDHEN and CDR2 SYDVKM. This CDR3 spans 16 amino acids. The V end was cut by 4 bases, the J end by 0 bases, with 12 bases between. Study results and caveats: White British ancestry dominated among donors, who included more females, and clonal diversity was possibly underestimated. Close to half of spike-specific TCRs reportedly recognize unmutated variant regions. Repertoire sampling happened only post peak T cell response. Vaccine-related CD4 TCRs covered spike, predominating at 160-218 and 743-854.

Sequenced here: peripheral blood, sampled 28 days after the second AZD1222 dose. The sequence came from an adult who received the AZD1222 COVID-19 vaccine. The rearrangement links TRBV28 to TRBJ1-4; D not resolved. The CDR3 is CASSSGFGTTNEKLFF. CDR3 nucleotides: TGTGCCAGCAGTTCCGGCTTCGGGACAACTAATGAAAAACTGTTTTTT.